The 5 T cell receptor beta chains presented below share a single source sample, sequenced in a study of cytomegalovirus exposure and HLA in healthy donors. 60 Vbeta and 13 Jbeta primers were used in PCR. This table comes from immunoSEQ multiplex PCR, and its TCRdb copy is limited to in-frame clones, with some not included. The data show 90,000 to 100,000 clones, roughly 70% seen once. The material sequenced was PBMCs. The source of these receptors is a man aged 50 or older in good health and CMV-seronegative.

The CDR3 here is CASSLDLAGRTTDTQYF. The DNA of the CDR3 is TGCGCCAGCAGCTTGGATCTAGCGGGGCGTACCACAGATACGCAGTATTTT. The chain employs TRBV5-1 and TRBJ2-3; 9 nucleotides align to TRBD2. This CDR3 has 17 amino acids. V lost 0 bases and J lost 2; bases outside the gene matches: 7. Germline lookup yields CDR1 SGHRS and CDR2 YFSETQ.

This chain uses TRBV4-1 with TRBJ2-1, with 7 bases that match TRBD2. The CDR3 has 15 residues. Unmatched junction bases numbered 10, after V lost 4 bases and J lost 7 bases. Germline assignment: CDR1 MGHRA and CDR2 YSYEKL. CDR3: CASSRAPGGGNEQFF. The DNA of the CDR3 is TGCGCCAGCAGCCGCGCTCCGGGGGGAGGGAATGAGCAGTTCTTC.

J is TRBJ1-4 and V is TRBV5-6; possibly TRBD1 for D (5 bases). Germline V gene data show CDR1 as SGHDT and CDR2 as YYEEEE. CDR3 size: 15 residues. V was pared by 1 base and J by 3 bases, with 10 bases between. CDR3 amino acids: CASSLMGRSNEKLFF. Here the CDR3 DNA reads TGTGCCAGCAGCTTGATGGGGCGATCTAATGAAAAACTGTTTTTT. The complete variable domain, with remaining parts taken from reference TRBV5-6 and TRBJ1-4, reads DAGVTQSPTHLIKTRGQQVTLRCSPKSGHDTVSWYQQALGQGPQFIFQYYEEEERQRGNFPDRFSGHQFPNYSSELNVNALLLGDSALYLCASSLMGRSNEKLFFGSGTQLSVL.

This clone came up a few times. This sequence joins TRBV28 and TRBJ1-1, with no clear D. Germline assignment: CDR1 MDHEN and CDR2 SYDVKM. The V and J ends lost 6 bases and 5 bases respectively, with 10 bases between them. CDR3 size: 12 residues. As DNA, the CDR3 is TGTGCCAGCAGGTCCCCTCAGACTGAAGCTTTCTTT. This codes for CASRSPQTEAFF. The full variable domain, completed using reference TRBV28 and TRBJ1-1, is DVKVTQSSRYLVKRTGEKVFLECVQDMDHENMFWYRQDPGLGLRLIYFSYDVKMKEKGDIPEGYSVSREKKERFSLILESASTNQTSMYLCASRSPQTEAFFGQGTRLTVV.

The rearrangement joins TRBV9 to TRBJ2-2, with 11 bases matching TRBD1. Germline CDR1 is SGDLS and CDR2 is YYNGEE. V lost 3 bases to trimming and J lost 4 bases; unmatched junction nucleotides: 2. CDR3 length equals 15 residues. The CDR3, as DNA: TGTGCCAGCAGCGCCGGGACAGGGGGCACCGGGGAGCTGTTTTTT. It specifies CASSAGTGGTGELFF.